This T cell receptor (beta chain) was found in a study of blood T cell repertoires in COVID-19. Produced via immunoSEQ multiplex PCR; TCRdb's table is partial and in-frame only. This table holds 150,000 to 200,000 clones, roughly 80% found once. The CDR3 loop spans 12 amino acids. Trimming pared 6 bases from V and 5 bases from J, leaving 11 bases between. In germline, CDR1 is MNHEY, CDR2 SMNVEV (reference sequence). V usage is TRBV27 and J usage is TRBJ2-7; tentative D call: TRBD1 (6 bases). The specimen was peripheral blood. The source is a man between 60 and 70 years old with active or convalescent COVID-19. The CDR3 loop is CASRTGQNEQYF. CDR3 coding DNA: TGTGCCAGCAGAACCGGACAGAACGAGCAGTACTTC.